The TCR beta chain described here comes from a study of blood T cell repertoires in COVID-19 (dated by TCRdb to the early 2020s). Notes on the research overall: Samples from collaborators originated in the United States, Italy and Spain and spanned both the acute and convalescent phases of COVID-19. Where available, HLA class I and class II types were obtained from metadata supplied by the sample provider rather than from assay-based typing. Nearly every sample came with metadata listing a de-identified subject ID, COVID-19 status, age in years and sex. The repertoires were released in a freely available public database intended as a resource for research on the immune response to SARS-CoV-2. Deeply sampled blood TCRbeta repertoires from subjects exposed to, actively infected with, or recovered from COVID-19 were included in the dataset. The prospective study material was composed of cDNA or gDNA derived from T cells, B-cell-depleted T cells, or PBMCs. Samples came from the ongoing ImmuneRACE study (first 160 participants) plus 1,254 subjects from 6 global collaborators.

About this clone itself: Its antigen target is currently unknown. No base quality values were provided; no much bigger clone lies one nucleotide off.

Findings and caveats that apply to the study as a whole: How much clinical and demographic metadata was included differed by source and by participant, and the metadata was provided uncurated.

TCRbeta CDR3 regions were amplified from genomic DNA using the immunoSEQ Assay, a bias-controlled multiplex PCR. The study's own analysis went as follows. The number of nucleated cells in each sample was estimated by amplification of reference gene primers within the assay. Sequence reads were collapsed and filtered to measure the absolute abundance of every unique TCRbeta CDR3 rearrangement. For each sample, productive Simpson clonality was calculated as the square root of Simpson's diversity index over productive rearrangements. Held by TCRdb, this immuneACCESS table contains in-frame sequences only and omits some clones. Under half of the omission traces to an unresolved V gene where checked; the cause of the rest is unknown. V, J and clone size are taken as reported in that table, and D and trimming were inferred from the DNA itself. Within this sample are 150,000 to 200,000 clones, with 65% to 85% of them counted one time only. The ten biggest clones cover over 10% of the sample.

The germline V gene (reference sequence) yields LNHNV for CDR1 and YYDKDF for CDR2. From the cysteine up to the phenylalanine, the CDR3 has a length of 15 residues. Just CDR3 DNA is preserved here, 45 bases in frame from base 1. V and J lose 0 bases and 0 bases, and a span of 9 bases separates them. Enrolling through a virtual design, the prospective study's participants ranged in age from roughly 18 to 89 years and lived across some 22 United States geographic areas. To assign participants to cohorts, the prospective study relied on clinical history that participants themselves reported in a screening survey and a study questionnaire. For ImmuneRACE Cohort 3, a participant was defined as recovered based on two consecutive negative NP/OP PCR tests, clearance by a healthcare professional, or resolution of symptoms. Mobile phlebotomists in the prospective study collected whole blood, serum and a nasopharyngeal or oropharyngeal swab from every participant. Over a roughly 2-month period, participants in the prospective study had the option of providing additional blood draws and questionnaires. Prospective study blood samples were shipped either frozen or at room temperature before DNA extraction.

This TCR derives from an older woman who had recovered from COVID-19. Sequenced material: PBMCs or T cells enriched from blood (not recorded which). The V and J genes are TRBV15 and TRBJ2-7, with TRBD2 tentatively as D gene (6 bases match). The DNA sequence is TGTGCCACCAGCAGAGATATAGCGGTCTCCTACGAGCAGTACTTC. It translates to CATSRDIAVSYEQYF.